A single sample is the source of the 16 T cell receptor beta chains below, sequenced in a study of spatial heterogeneity in lung cancer. Their recognized antigens are unknown. MiXCR, run by TCRdb on the 5' RACE reads, gives a single entry per CDR3 protein. The data contain around 13,000 distinct CDR3 sequences, around 5% of them singletons. Study outcomes and limitations: Tracking of tumor mutation counts was seen in expanded intratumoral alpha and beta TCR counts.

Indicated time point: sample taken at primary tumor resection. The sample consisted of lung tumor tissue, taken at surgery. The receptors here all came from a male donor with early-stage non-small cell lung cancer.

This clonotype has a count of ten or more. The chain joins TRBV6-5 to TRBJ1-4, with D unclear. Trimming removed 4 bases from V and 3 bases from J, with 9 bases in between. The CDR3 consists of 14 residues. The germline V gene has CDR1 MNHEY and CDR2 SVGAGI. The CDR3 DNA reads TGTGCCAGCAGTTTCGTAGGTGCTAATGAAAAACTGTTTTTT. Protein sequence: CASSFVGANEKLFF.

At least ten counts were recorded for this clonotype. The chain recombines TRBV12-3 or TRBV12-4 with TRBJ2-1, with 10 positions matching TRBD2. CDR3 size: 19 residues. The trim removed 5 bases at V and 5 bases at J, leaving 18 bases unmatched. In DNA form, the CDR3 reads TGTGCCAGCAGTGCCCCCCTAGCGGGAGCCTTCACGAGGGACAATGAGCAGTTCTTC. This sequence encodes CASSAPLAGAFTRDNEQFF.

This clonotype came up many times. This chain links TRBV3-1 with TRBJ2-7, with 13 bases aligning to TRBD2. V shed 4 bases, J shed 4 bases, and the junction held 4 bases outside the gene matches. CDR1 LGHDT and CDR2 YNNKEL come from the germline V gene (reference sequence). This CDR3 has 15 amino acids. The CDR3 DNA sequence: TGTGCCAGCAGCCGGGGGACTAGCGGGATGTACGAGCAGTACGTC. It codes for CASSRGTSGMYEQYV.

This clonotype has at least ten counts. The V call is TRBV7-8, the J call TRBJ2-7; D tentatively fits TRBD1 or TRBD2 (5 bases each). The CDR3 consists of 16 residues. The ends were cut back, 4 bases at V and 2 bases at J, with 18 bases in the middle. Germline-derived CDR1 and CDR2 are SGHVS and FQNEAQ. CDR3 region: CASSSGTLGYPYEQYV. For the CDR3, the DNA is TGTGCCAGCAGCTCCGGGACGCTCGGCTACCCCTACGAGCAGTACGTC.

This clonotype ranks as medium-sized. The CDR3 protein is CASSFSELNSPLHF. CDR3 nucleotides: TGTGCCAGCAGCTTCTCAGAGCTCAATTCACCCCTCCACTTT. The V call is TRBV11-2, the J call TRBJ1-6; D is unresolved. Deletions cut 3 bases from V and 7 bases from J, with 10 bases between. Germline loops: CDR1 SGHAT, CDR2 FQNNGV. CDR3 size: 14 residues.

This clonotype was seen many times. This chain links TRBV7-9 with TRBJ2-6; either TRBD1 or TRBD2 may supply D (5 bases each). This CDR3 comprises 16 residues. V lost 5 bases and J 2 bases, leaving 13 bases between the germline ends. CDR1 SEHNR and CDR2 FQNEAQ come from the germline V gene (reference sequence). The CDR3 DNA is TGTGCCAGCAGCCAAACAAGGGGAGCTGGGGCCAACGTCCTGACTTTC. Translation: CASSQTRGAGANVLTF.

This clonotype was recorded at least ten times. The J gene is TRBJ2-4, the V gene TRBV6-5; 15 bases line up with TRBD2. The V gene's germline CDR1 is MNHEY and CDR2 SVGAGI. Unmatched junction bases numbered 1, after V lost 0 bases and J lost 1 base. The CDR3 length is 18 residues. The CDR3: CASSYSGTSGGAKNIQYF. CDR3 DNA sequence: TGTGCCAGCAGTTACTCCGGGACTAGCGGGGGGGCCAAAAACATTCAGTACTTC.

This clonotype was found a few times. This chain links TRBV12-3 or TRBV12-4 with TRBJ2-7; the D call may be TRBD1 or TRBD2 (5 bases each). There are 14 residues in the CDR3. V dropped 6 bases and J dropped 2 bases, with 14 bases sitting between them. The CDR3 spells CASSTGTLTYEQYF. Written as DNA, the CDR3 is TGTGCCAGCAGCACCGGGACGCTGACCTACGAGCAGTACTTC.

The table lists this clonotype with many counts. V gene TRBV24-1 combines with J gene TRBJ2-1; possibly TRBD2 for D (5 bases). Trimming shortened V by 3 bases and J by 7 bases, and 15 bases separated the two germline ends. This CDR3 is built from 15 residues. Germline values: CDR1 KGHDR, CDR2 SFDVKD. This chain's CDR3 is CATSDGGLRVNEQFF. CDR3 bases: TGTGCCACCAGTGATGGAGGACTCCGGGTTAATGAGCAGTTCTTC.

This clonotype was found a few times. The chain combines TRBV12-3 or TRBV12-4 with TRBJ2-2; D is unclear. V shed 3 bases and J shed 3 bases, with 14 bases lying between them. There are 16 residues in the CDR3. The CDR3 DNA reads as TGTGCCAGCAGTTTTAAACGTGGCCTGGACACCGGGGAGCTGTTTTTT. Translation: CASSFKRGLDTGELFF.

The rearrangement links TRBV29-1 to TRBJ2-7; 8 positions match TRBD2. The J segment lost 3 bases and the V segment lost 2 bases, leaving 3 bases of the junction unmatched. The germline V gene has CDR1 SQVTM and CDR2 ANQGSEA. The CDR3 is 13 residues long. The CDR3 DNA follows: TGCAGCGTTGAAAGCGGGAGCGACTACGAGCAGTACTTC. Amino acid sequence: CSVESGSDYEQYF.

This clonotype turned up a few times. Written as DNA, the CDR3 is TGCGCCAGCAGCTCCGCCGTCGAGTTGAGTGGCTACACCTTC. It specifies CASSSAVELSGYTF. This sequence joins TRBV5-1 and TRBJ1-2; D is unclear. Germline assignment: CDR1 SGHRS and CDR2 YFSETQ. Deletions cut 3 bases from V and 7 bases from J, with 16 bases between. CDR3 size: 14 residues.

This clonotype has at least ten counts. The J gene is TRBJ2-3, the V gene TRBV20-1, with 9 positions matching TRBD2. The CDR3 is made up of 14 amino acids. V shed 6 bases and J 2 bases; nucleotides not matched to a gene: 6. Germline assignment: CDR1 DFQATT and CDR2 SNEGSKA (reference sequence). CDR3 DNA: TGCAGTGCCGCGCCTAGCGGGGTCACAGATACGCAGTATTTT. As protein: CSAAPSGVTDTQYF.

This clonotype was counted at least ten times. This rearrangement joins TRBV6-5 to TRBJ2-3, with D tentatively TRBD2 (5 bases). The CDR3 is 12 residues long. The germline V and J ends were trimmed by 7 bases and 5 bases, with 10 bases remaining between them. Per the germline V gene, CDR1 is MNHEY and CDR2 is SVGAGI. The CDR3 here is CASTKRGDTQYF. The CDR3 DNA is TGTGCCAGCACCAAACGGGGAGATACGCAGTATTTT.

This clonotype is medium-sized. V and J are TRBV7-9 and TRBJ1-2; D remains unclear. CDR3 length: 13 residues. Per the germline V gene, CDR1 is SEHNR and CDR2 is FQNEAQ (reference sequence). Trimming left V 3 bases short and J 2 bases short, with 7 bases between. CDR3 in DNA: TGTGCCAGCAGCTTCGACACGAACTATGGCTACACCTTC. This encodes CASSFDTNYGYTF. Based on the CDR3 plus reference TRBV7-9 and TRBJ1-2, the full variable domain is DTGVSQNPRHKITKRGQNVTFRCDPISEHNRLYWYRQTLGQGPEFLTYFQNEAQLEKSRLLSDRFSAERPKGSFSTLEIQRTEQGDSAMYLCASSFDTNYGYTFGSGTRLTVV.

The table lists this clonotype with many counts. The genes are TRBV20-1 and TRBJ1-5; 9 bases fit TRBD1. Trimming at V came to 3 bases and at J to 6 bases, leaving 6 bases not matched to a gene. Germline values: CDR1 DFQATT, CDR2 SNEGSKA (reference sequence). The CDR3 contains 14 residues. The CDR3 coding sequence is TGCAGTGCTAGTGGGGGACAGGGCGGTCAGCCCCAGCATTTT. This sequence encodes CSASGGQGGQPQHF.